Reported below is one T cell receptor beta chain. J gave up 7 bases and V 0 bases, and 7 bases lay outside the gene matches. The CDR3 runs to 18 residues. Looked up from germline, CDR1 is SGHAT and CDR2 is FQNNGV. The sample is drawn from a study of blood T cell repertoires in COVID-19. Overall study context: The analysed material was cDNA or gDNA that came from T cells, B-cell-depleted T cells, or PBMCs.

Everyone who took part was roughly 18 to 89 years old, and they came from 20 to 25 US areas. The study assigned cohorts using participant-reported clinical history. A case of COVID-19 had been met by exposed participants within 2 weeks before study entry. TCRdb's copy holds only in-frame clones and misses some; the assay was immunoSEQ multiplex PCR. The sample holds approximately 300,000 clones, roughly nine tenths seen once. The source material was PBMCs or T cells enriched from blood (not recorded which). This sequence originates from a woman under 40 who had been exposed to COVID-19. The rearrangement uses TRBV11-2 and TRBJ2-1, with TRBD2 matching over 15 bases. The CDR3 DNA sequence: TGTGCCAGCAGCTTAGATCGGACTAGCGGGGGGGCGAAGAATGAGCAGTTCTTC. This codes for CASSLDRTSGGAKNEQFF.